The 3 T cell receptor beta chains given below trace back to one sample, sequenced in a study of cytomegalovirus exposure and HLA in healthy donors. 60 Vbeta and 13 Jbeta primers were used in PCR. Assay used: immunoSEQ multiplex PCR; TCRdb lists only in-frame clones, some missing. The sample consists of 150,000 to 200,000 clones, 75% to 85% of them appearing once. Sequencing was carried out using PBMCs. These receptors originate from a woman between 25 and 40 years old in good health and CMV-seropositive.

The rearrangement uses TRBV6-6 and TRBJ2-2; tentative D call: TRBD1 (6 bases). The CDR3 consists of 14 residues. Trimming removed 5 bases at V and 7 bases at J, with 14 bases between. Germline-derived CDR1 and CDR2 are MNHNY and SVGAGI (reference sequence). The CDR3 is CASSDPDRLGELFF. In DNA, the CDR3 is TGTGCCAGCAGTGACCCCGACAGGCTCGGGGAGCTGTTTTTT.

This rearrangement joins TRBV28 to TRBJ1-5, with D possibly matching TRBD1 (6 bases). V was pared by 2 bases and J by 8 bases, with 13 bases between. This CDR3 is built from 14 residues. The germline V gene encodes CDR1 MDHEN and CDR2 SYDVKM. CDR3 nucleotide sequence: TGTGCCAGCAGTTTAGCAAGGACAGCTAAGCCCCAGCATTTT. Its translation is CASSLARTAKPQHF.

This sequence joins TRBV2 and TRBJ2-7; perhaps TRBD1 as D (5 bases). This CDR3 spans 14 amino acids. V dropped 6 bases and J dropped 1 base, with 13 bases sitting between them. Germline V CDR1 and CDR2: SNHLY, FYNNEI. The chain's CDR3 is CASRGQGPSYEQYF. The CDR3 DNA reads TGTGCCAGCAGGGGGCAGGGTCCGTCCTACGAGCAGTACTTC.